A selection of T cell receptor beta chains follows, all from one sample in a study of blood T cell repertoires in COVID-19. Sequencing used immunoSEQ multiplex PCR; TCRdb keeps in-frame clones, though not all of them. Among about 200,000 clones, approximately 89% were seen once, and the ten largest hold roughly 5%. The source material was peripheral blood. The receptors stem from a woman aged 40 to 50 with acute or convalescent COVID-19. Both conserved end residues are part of each CDR3. D genes are given only for firm matches.

V	D	J	length	CDR3
TRBV7-3	TRBD1	TRBJ1-1	13	CASSLDRDTEAFF
TRBV12-3/TRBV12-4	TRBD1	TRBJ1-4	12	CATARDSEKLFF
TRBV19	TRBD1	TRBJ1-2	14	CASRTGEVYYGYTF
TRBV6-1	-	TRBJ1-1	14	CASSEAGARTEAFF
TRBV10-3	TRBD1	TRBJ1-2	14	CAIRGTGGNYGYTF
TRBV5-6	TRBD1	TRBJ2-1	17	CASSFTLTGGSADEQFF
TRBV5-4	-	TRBJ2-3	15	CASSLEWRAADTQYF
TRBV5-1	TRBD2	TRBJ2-1	15	CASSLAGDGGDEQFF
TRBV3-1/TRBV3-2	-	TRBJ1-4	14	CASSRGQGGEKLFF
TRBV4-1	-	TRBJ1-2	15	CASSRLRGGAYGYTF
TRBV13	-	TRBJ1-4	10	CATGGEKLFF
TRBV19	TRBD2	TRBJ2-3	17	CASSSGTSGGAHDTQYF
TRBV11-2	-	TRBJ1-2	15	CASSLAGGANYGYTF
TRBV5-1	TRBD1	TRBJ2-5	14	CASSFGQGQETQYF
TRBV2	-	TRBJ2-5	13	CASSWVGGETQYF
TRBV5-6	TRBD1	TRBJ1-6	16	CASSPGQGVPNSPLHF
TRBV6-5	-	TRBJ1-2	16	CASSYASGGKGYGYTF
TRBV6-5	TRBD1	TRBJ1-2	14	CASSAVQGAGGYTF
TRBV2	-	TRBJ1-5	12	CASKSGNQPQHF
TRBV2	-	TRBJ2-3	15	CASQMAGLNTDTQYF
TRBV6-5	TRBD2	TRBJ2-5	14	CASSGGTTRKTQYF
TRBV25-1	-	TRBJ1-4	14	CASSEWGGQEKLFF
TRBV9	-	TRBJ1-2	15	CASSVDVRQDYGYTF
TRBV5-1	-	TRBJ1-3	15	CASSQAPGEGHTIYF
TRBV19	-	TRBJ2-2	13	CASSIAGTGELFF
TRBV29-1	-	TRBJ1-6	13	CSVATSRDSPLHF
TRBV2	-	TRBJ2-1	14	CASSGRTGTDEQFF
TRBV7-6	TRBD2	TRBJ2-2	17	CASSLPLAGGQGGELFF
TRBV2	-	TRBJ1-2	13	CASSGFGHYGYTF
TRBV30	TRBD1	TRBJ1-1	14	CAWRKDRGYTEAFF
TRBV4-1	TRBD1	TRBJ1-5	16	CASSPTGGGGNQPQHF
TRBV19	TRBD1	TRBJ2-1	15	CASSDTGGAYNEQFF
TRBV3-1/TRBV3-2	TRBD2	TRBJ2-1	17	CASSLRLAGGLSNEQFF
TRBV11-2	-	TRBJ1-2	15	CASSPVGQHSWGYTF
TRBV18	TRBD1	TRBJ2-1	17	CASSPPLDRGPYNEQFF
TRBV16	TRBD1	TRBJ1-6	14	CASSLRDRDSPLHF
TRBV9	TRBD1	TRBJ1-3	15	CASSGGQGTGNTIYF
TRBV3-1/TRBV3-2	-	TRBJ1-2	14	CASSPGQPPYGYTF
TRBV5-1	-	TRBJ1-1	15	CASSLAIQGSAEAFF
TRBV27	-	TRBJ2-4	13	CASSFGAKNIQYF
TRBV15	-	TRBJ2-2	15	CATSRDAEGAGELFF
TRBV7-7	-	TRBJ2-5	18	CASSLELSPAGDEETQYF
TRBV27	TRBD2	TRBJ2-1	17	CASTPSPLAGVYNEQFF
TRBV5-6	-	TRBJ1-1	13	CASSPRGGTGAFF
TRBV30	-	TRBJ1-6	15	CAWSQASSYNSPLHF